These 14 T cell receptor beta chains were all obtained from the same sample, sequenced in a study of blood T cell repertoires in COVID-19. TCRdb's copy holds only in-frame clones and misses some; the assay was immunoSEQ multiplex PCR. The sample contains approximately 190,000 clones, nearly 90% of which appear only once. The sample consisted of peripheral blood. Every receptor here comes from a man aged 55 to 70 with active or convalescent COVID-19.

The chain is built from TRBV9 and TRBJ1-6; maybe TRBD1 (6 bases). CDR1 is SGDLS and CDR2 is YYNGEE in the germline V gene. The CDR3 is 14 residues long. V gave up 3 bases and J gave up 7 bases, with 11 bases separating them. CDR3 loop: CASSDGTFNSPLHF. The CDR3 bases are TGTGCCAGCAGCGACGGGACATTCAATTCACCCCTCCACTTT. Supplemented by reference TRBV9 and TRBJ1-6, the full variable domain reads DSGVTQTPKHLITATGQRVTLRCSPRSGDLSVYWYQQSLDQGLQFLIQYYNGEERAKGNILERFSAQQFPDLHSELNLSSLELGDSALYFCASSDGTFNSPLHFGNGTRLTVT.

This clone showed up just a few times. The CDR3 spells CATSRNRNQPQHF. CDR3 in DNA: TGTGCCACCAGCAGGAACAGAAATCAGCCCCAGCATTTT. This chain uses TRBV15 with TRBJ1-5; the D is unclear. CDR1 is LNHNV and CDR2 is YYDKDF in the germline V gene (reference sequence). Trimming took 3 bases from V and 4 from J, leaving 7 bases between them. The CDR3 runs to 13 residues.

The chain employs TRBV19 and TRBJ1-6; D is possibly TRBD1 (6 bases). The CDR3 runs to 16 residues. V was clipped by 3 bases and J by 3 bases, with 12 bases between them. Germline V gene lookup returns CDR1 LNHDA and CDR2 SQIVND (reference sequence). This CDR3 reads CASSIFPDSYNSPLHF. CDR3 bases: TGTGCCAGTAGTATCTTTCCGGACAGCTATAATTCACCCCTCCACTTT.

The J gene is TRBJ1-6, the V gene TRBV7-2, with D perhaps matching TRBD1 (5 bases). The CDR3 consists of 14 residues. Germline CDR1 SGHTA, CDR2 FQGNSA. V was pared by 5 bases and J by 9 bases, with 14 bases between. The CDR3 DNA is TGTGCCAGCAGCCTCGGGACTGTACGTTCACCCCTCCACTTT. Encoded protein: CASSLGTVRSPLHF.

The J gene is TRBJ1-5, the V gene TRBV27; no clear D gene. Germline CDR1 reads MNHEY; CDR2 reads SMNVEV (reference sequence). There are 14 residues in the CDR3. Trimming stripped 5 bases from V and 5 bases from J, with 13 bases between. The CDR3 bases are TGTGCCAGCAGTCCACAGTATCCAGATCAGCCCCAGCATTTT. Its protein is CASSPQYPDQPQHF.

The V gene is TRBV30, the J gene TRBJ2-1; 10 bases match TRBD1. The CDR3 length is 16 residues. Germline V gene sequence: CDR1 GTSNPN, CDR2 SVGIG (reference sequence). V dropped 3 bases and J dropped 4; count of bases not matched to a gene: 9. CDR3 in amino acids: CAWRGKGTGAYNEQFF. CDR3 nucleotide sequence: TGTGCCTGGAGGGGGAAAGGGACAGGGGCGTACAATGAGCAGTTCTTC.

The V gene is TRBV6-5, the J gene TRBJ1-1, with 12 bases aligning to TRBD1. In germline, CDR1 is MNHEY, CDR2 SVGAGI. The V and J ends lost 6 bases and 4 bases, in that order; junction bases with no gene match: 3. The CDR3 loop spans 14 amino acids. The CDR3 reads CASRGTGGVTEAFF. The CDR3 region has the DNA TGTGCCAGCAGGGGGACAGGGGGCGTCACTGAAGCTTTCTTT.

V gene TRBV19 combines with J gene TRBJ1-1, with TRBD1 matching over 9 bases. Germline V gives CDR1 LNHDA, CDR2 SQIVND (reference sequence). This CDR3 region has 17 residues. V lost 5 bases to trimming and J lost 0 bases; unmatched junction nucleotides: 10. DNA for the CDR3: TGTGCCAGTAGTTTCCGGACAGGGGCAAGAATGAACACTGAAGCTTTCTTT. It encodes CASSFRTGARMNTEAFF.

This chain uses TRBV6-1 with TRBJ1-1; tentatively, D is TRBD1 (6 bases). The V gene lost 10 bases and the J gene lost 4 bases, with 19 bases spanning the gap. The length of the CDR3 is 14 residues. Germline V lookup: CDR1 MNHNS, CDR2 SASEGT. DNA of the CDR3: TGTGCCACCAATGAAGGACAGAGGAGCACTGAAGCTTTCTTT. Its translation is CATNEGQRSTEAFF.

This clone appeared once. V and J are TRBV18 and TRBJ2-2; TRBD1 matches at 10 bases. This CDR3 has 16 amino acids. Germline lookup yields CDR1 KGHSH and CDR2 LQKENI. Losses at the gene ends were 1 base for V and 6 bases for J; bases not matched to a gene: 5. The CDR3 DNA is TGTGCCAGCTCACCACGGGACAGGGGAGTTTCCGGGGAGCTGTTTTTT. Translated, it gives CASSPRDRGVSGELFF. The variable domain in full, completed from reference TRBV18 and TRBJ2-2, reads NAGVMQNPRHLVRRRGQEARLRCSPMKGHSHVYWYRQLPEEGLKFMVYLQKENIIDESGMPKERFSAEFPKEGPSILRIQQVVRGDSAAYFCASSPRDRGVSGELFFGEGSRLTVL.

V usage is TRBV5-1 and J usage is TRBJ1-3; TRBD1 is a possible D gene (5 bases). Germline V lookup: CDR1 SGHRS, CDR2 YFSETQ. There are 17 residues in the CDR3. The V and J ends lost 4 bases and 2 bases respectively, with 19 bases between them. The CDR3 nucleotides are TGCGCCAGCAGCCCTCCTAGGGGAGGGCCGGCTGGAAACACCATATATTTT. Residues: CASSPPRGGPAGNTIYF.

This chain uses TRBV4-1 with TRBJ2-3; TRBD2 matches 12 bases. Germline V CDR1 and CDR2: MGHRA, YSYEKL. With V trimmed by 0 bases and J by 2 bases, 9 bases remained unmatched. The CDR3 extends over 19 amino acids. The CDR3 reads CASSQDWASGGGTTDTQYF. The CDR3 coding sequence is TGCGCCAGCAGCCAAGATTGGGCTAGCGGGGGGGGAACCACAGATACGCAGTATTTT.

Points on this clone: The junction and the germline gene differ at one end; a read error may be behind it. This sequence joins TRBV11-2 and TRBJ2-7; the D gene is possibly TRBD1 (6 bases). This CDR3 region has 12 residues. The germline gives CDR1 SGHAT, CDR2 FQNNGV. CDR3 coding DNA: TGTGCCAGCAGCCCACAGGGCTACGAGCGGTACTTC. Encoded protein: CASSPQGYERYF.

The J gene is TRBJ2-2, the V gene TRBV24-1; 7 positions match TRBD2. Germline assignment: CDR1 KGHDR and CDR2 SFDVKD. The CDR3 totals 16 residues. Germline trimming cut 5 bases from V and 0 bases from J; bases unmatched to any gene: 5. This chain's CDR3 is CATSGEGSANTGELFF. As DNA, the CDR3 is TGTGCCACCAGTGGGGAGGGTTCGGCGAACACCGGGGAGCTGTTTTTT.